Listed below are T cell receptor beta chains from one sample, sequenced in a study of T cell responses to AZD1222 COVID-19 vaccine. The data were produced by immunoSEQ multiplex PCR, yet TCRdb's version contains in-frame clones alone and is incomplete. The sample shows more than 150,000 clones, approximately 90% of them seen only once. The material sequenced was peripheral blood, taken on day 0 of AZD1222 vaccination. The source of these receptors is an adult in good health. Both conserved end residues are part of each CDR3. A D gene is named only where the DNA matches it firmly. Some rows mark clone size as missing; the rest say once, few, many or name a class of expanded clone.

.	TRBV28	TRBJ1-5	.	TGTGCCAGCAGTTTCAGGTGGGGCAATCAGCCCCAGCATTTT	CASSFRWGNQPQHF
.	TRBV2	TRBJ2-7	TRBD1	TGTGCCAGCAGTTTGTGGGACAGGGGCGCTCAACTTGGGTACGAGCAGTACTTC	CASSLWDRGAQLGYEQYF
.	TRBV13	TRBJ2-2	TRBD2	TGTGCCAGCAGCAATCCAGCGGGAGGGCCCCTTACCGGGGAGCTGTTTTTT	CASSNPAGGPLTGELFF
.	TRBV5-8	TRBJ2-1	.	TGTGCCAGCAGAAGACAGCTTTACAATGAGCAGTTCTTC	CASRRQLYNEQFF
.	TRBV28	TRBJ2-2	.	TGTGCCAGCAGTCCGGGGGTCGGCGGGGAGCTGTTTTTT	CASSPGVGGELFF
.	TRBV28	TRBJ1-3	.	TGTGCCAGCAGTTTGGGGGGGCGCTCTGGAAACACCATATATTTT	CASSLGGRSGNTIYF
.	TRBV5-5	TRBJ1-1	.	TGTGCCAGCAGCTTGCTCTCGCTCATGAACACTGAAGCTTTCTTT	CASSLLSLMNTEAFF
.	TRBV29-1	TRBJ1-3	.	TGCAGCGTTGGTGGGGGGCCGAGCTCTGGAAACACCATATATTTT	CSVGGGPSSGNTIYF
.	TRBV6-6	TRBJ1-1	.	TGTGCCAGCAGTTACGGACAGCCCCTAGCTGAAGCTTTCTTT	CASSYGQPLAEAFF
once	TRBV27	TRBJ2-1	TRBD2	TGTGCCAGCAGCCCGAGACTAGCGCAATACAATGAGCAGTTCTTC	CASSPRLAQYNEQFF
.	TRBV28	TRBJ1-5	TRBD1	TGTGCCAGCATAGTGGGGGGACAGAATACGCAGCCCCAGCATTTT	CASIVGGQNTQPQHF
.	TRBV28	TRBJ1-6	TRBD1	TGTGCCAGCAGTTCTACAAGCTACCGGGACAGGGTCAGCCACTTT	CASSSTSYRDRVSHF
.	TRBV18	TRBJ2-7	.	TGTGCCAGCTCACCATTGGCGATTGACGAGCAGTACTTC	CASSPLAIDEQYF
.	TRBV28	TRBJ1-1	.	TGTGCCAGCAGTTTCGGTAGGAGGAACACTGAAGCTTTCTTT	CASSFGRRNTEAFF
.	TRBV7-6	TRBJ1-1	.	TGTGCCAGCAGCTTAACAGCTTGGACTGAAGCTTTCTTT	CASSLTAWTEAFF
.	TRBV5-6	TRBJ2-6	.	TGTGCCAGCAGCTTTTCCGATGGGGCCAACGTCCTGACTTTC	CASSFSDGANVLTF
.	TRBV27	TRBJ2-7	.	TGTGCCAGCAGCTCATCCCATTACGAGCAGTACTTC	CASSSSHYEQYF
.	TRBV18	TRBJ2-3	TRBD1	TGTGCCAGCTCATTACAGGGGGCGGGCACAGATACGCAGTATTTT	CASSLQGAGTDTQYF
.	TRBV13	TRBJ2-7	TRBD2	TGTGCCAGCAGCTTAGTTCTGGCGGGAGGGCCTCATTACGAGCAGTACTTC	CASSLVLAGGPHYEQYF
.	TRBV27	TRBJ2-3	.	TGTGCCACCCTAGAGAGGCCCACAGATACGCAGTATTTT	CATLERPTDTQYF
.	TRBV4-3	TRBJ1-4	.	TGCGCCAGCAGCCCGTCCGGGTCTACTAATGAAAAACTGTTTTTT	CASSPSGSTNEKLFF
.	TRBV24-1	TRBJ2-1	TRBD1	TGTGCCACCAGTGACCGGGACAGAAACAATGAGCAGTTCTTC	CATSDRDRNNEQFF
.	TRBV13	TRBJ2-7	TRBD1	TGTGCCAGCAGCTTAGGGACAGGGGGCGTATACGAGCAGTACTTC	CASSLGTGGVYEQYF
once	TRBV27	TRBJ1-1	.	TGTGCCAGCAGTTTTACAGTGAACACTGAAGCTTTCTTT	CASSFTVNTEAFF
.	TRBV9	TRBJ2-2	.	TGTGCCAGCAGCGTGACCCCCACTGGATGGGGGGTAGCCGGGGAGCTGTTTTTT	CASSVTPTGWGVAGELFF
.	TRBV30	TRBJ1-2	TRBD1	TGTGCCTGGAGTGTAGGGACAGGATGGGACTATGGCTACACCTTC	CAWSVGTGWDYGYTF
.	TRBV28	TRBJ2-3	TRBD2	TGTGCCAGCAGCCTAAGGGCGGGGGGGACCTCGGGAGGATACACAGATACGCAGTATTTT	CASSLRAGGTSGGYTDTQYF
.	TRBV4-2	TRBJ2-7	.	TGTGCCAGCAGCCTCACCCCTGCAGGGGAATACGAGCAGTACTTC	CASSLTPAGEYEQYF
.	TRBV7-9	TRBJ1-2	.	TGTGCCAGCAGCCTCAATAATGAGGGCTACACCTTC	CASSLNNEGYTF
once	TRBV15	TRBJ2-7	TRBD2	TGTGCCACCAGCAGATCGACTAGCGGATTCTCCTACGAGCAGTACTTC	CATSRSTSGFSYEQYF
.	TRBV6-5	TRBJ1-2	.	TGTGCCAGCAGTTACATTCAGGGGAGTACGTATGGCTACACCTTC	CASSYIQGSTYGYTF
.	TRBV28	TRBJ1-5	.	TGTGCCAGCAGATCAGACAGGAGCAATCAGCCCCAGCATTTT	CASRSDRSNQPQHF
.	TRBV4-2	TRBJ2-3	.	TGTGCCAGCAGCCGAGAAGGGGCCCTCTATAGCACAGATACGCAGTATTTT	CASSREGALYSTDTQYF
.	TRBV5-8	TRBJ2-5	.	TGTGCCAGCACCCCGGGGTACGGGTTCCAAGAGACCCAGTACTTC	CASTPGYGFQETQYF
.	TRBV5-6	TRBJ2-1	TRBD2	TGTGCCAGCAGCTTGTCCCCGACTAGCGGGAGGTACAATGAGCAGTTCTTC	CASSLSPTSGRYNEQFF
.	TRBV6-2/TRBV6-3	TRBJ1-1	.	TGTGCCAGCAGCCATTATCGATTGAACACTGAAGCTTTCTTT	CASSHYRLNTEAFF
.	TRBV4-1	TRBJ1-2	.	TGCGCCAGCAGCCCCGCACTCCGAGATTCTAACTATGGCTACACCTTC	CASSPALRDSNYGYTF
.	TRBV29-1	TRBJ2-2	.	TGCAGCGCCCAAAGGGGGGGGCGATCGGCCGGGGAGCTGTTTTTT	CSAQRGGRSAGELFF
.	TRBV10-3	TRBJ2-2	TRBD2	TGTGCCATCAGTGGACTAGCGGGAGCTACGAACACCGGGGAGCTGTTTTTT	CAISGLAGATNTGELFF
.	TRBV9	TRBJ2-1	.	TGTGCCAGCAGCGTAGTGGGCGTCGCAGGTGAGCAGTTCTTC	CASSVVGVAGEQFF
.	TRBV4-2	TRBJ2-1	TRBD2	TGTGCCAGCAGCCAAGAGGTAGTGGGAGGGTACAATGAGCAGTTCTTC	CASSQEVVGGYNEQFF
.	TRBV11-2	TRBJ1-2	TRBD1	TGTGCCAGCAGCCCCGGGACAGGGGGCGATTTCTATGGCTACACCTTC	CASSPGTGGDFYGYTF
.	TRBV7-2	TRBJ1-1	.	TGTGCCAGCACCTTACGCCGGAACACTGAAGCTTTCTTT	CASTLRRNTEAFF
.	TRBV30	TRBJ1-3	TRBD1	TGTGCCCATCAAGGGACAGTCGGAAACACCATATATTTT	CAHQGTVGNTIYF
few	TRBV4-2	TRBJ1-2	.	TGTGCCAGCAGCCAAGTGACAACGCCACTTAACTATGGCTACACCTTC	CASSQVTTPLNYGYTF
.	TRBV9	TRBJ2-3	.	TGTGCCAGCAGCGTCAGCGGGCTTACTATCACAGATACGCAGTATTTT	CASSVSGLTITDTQYF
.	TRBV7-9	TRBJ2-5	TRBD1	TGTGCCAGCAGCGCGATGACAGGGGTCGGAGGGGAGACCCAGTACTTC	CASSAMTGVGGETQYF
.	TRBV11-3	TRBJ2-2	.	TGTGCCAGCAGCTTAGGCGAACCCATGAACACCGGGGAGCTGTTTTTT	CASSLGEPMNTGELFF
.	TRBV5-1	TRBJ1-1	.	TGCGCCAGCAGGGACAATGGGTACACTGAAGCTTTCTTT	CASRDNGYTEAFF
.	TRBV5-1	TRBJ1-2	TRBD1	TGCGCCAGCAGCTCCTTACAGGGGGCGGTGGACTATGGCTACACCTTC	CASSSLQGAVDYGYTF
.	TRBV19	TRBJ1-1	.	TGTGCCAGTAGTATATGGCAAAACACTGAAGCTTTCTTT	CASSIWQNTEAFF
.	TRBV5-6	TRBJ1-1	.	TGTGCCAGCAGCCACCGAACGAGGAACACTGAAGCTTTCTTT	CASSHRTRNTEAFF
.	TRBV5-4	TRBJ2-5	.	TGTGCCAGCAGCTTGGACGGGACACAGTACTTC	CASSLDGTQYF
once	TRBV7-8	TRBJ2-3	TRBD2	TGTGCCAGCAGCTCCCCGTCCCAGATCGGGGTAGCGGGAGGCTACACAGATACGCAGTATTTT	CASSSPSQIGVAGGYTDTQYF
.	TRBV6-9	TRBJ1-2	.	TGTGCCAGCAGTTATTCAGACAGTCTTAACTATGGCTACACCTTC	CASSYSDSLNYGYTF
.	TRBV19	TRBJ1-4	.	TGTGCCAGTAGTATCGGTTCGGGGTATGATAATGAAAAACTGTTTTTT	CASSIGSGYDNEKLFF
.	TRBV5-4	TRBJ1-1	TRBD1	TGTGCCAGCAGCTTGATTTGGCCGACAGGGGGAAAAACTGAAGCTTTCTTT	CASSLIWPTGGKTEAFF